The 5 T cell receptor beta chains in this list originate from one sample, sequenced in a study of T cells in localized non-small cell lung cancer. Clones were read by immunoSEQ multiplex PCR, and TCRdb kept only the in-frame ones, dropping some. The table includes about 34,000 clones, 78% detected once. This specimen consisted of peripheral blood, obtained before any cancer treatment. The receptors were gathered from a male donor aged 60 or over with stage II squamous cell lung carcinoma.

The J gene is TRBJ1-2, the V gene TRBV6-6; D gene unclear. CDR3 size: 13 residues. Germline CDR1 reads MNHNY; CDR2 reads SVGAGI (reference sequence). Trimming stripped 0 bases from V and 8 bases from J, with 10 bases between. The CDR3 region is CASSYSTGEGYTF. The CDR3 nucleotides read TGTGCCAGCAGTTACTCGACCGGGGAAGGCTACACCTTC.

With regard to this clone: Different DNA sequences within this sample yield the same CDR3. The chain uses TRBV13 and TRBJ1-5; D is undetermined. Trimming took 0 bases from V and 1 from J, leaving 4 bases between them. Germline V gene lookup returns CDR1 PRHDT and CDR2 FYEKMQ (reference sequence). CDR3 length: 14 amino acids. The CDR3, as DNA: TGTGCCAGCAGCTTAGGCGGGAGCAATCAGCCCCAGCATTTT. This encodes CASSLGGSNQPQHF.

V usage is TRBV5-4 and J usage is TRBJ2-5; 7 bases are a match to TRBD2. There are 16 residues in the CDR3. J lost 5 bases, V lost 0 bases, and 10 bases had no gene match. CDR1 and CDR2 from the germline V gene are SGHNT and YYREEE (reference sequence). The CDR3 spells CASSLGGRGSGETQYF. CDR3 DNA: TGTGCCAGCAGCTTGGGCGGGAGAGGGTCTGGGGAGACCCAGTACTTC.

The J gene is TRBJ1-5, the V gene TRBV2; 10 bases match TRBD1. From germline, CDR1 is SNHLY and CDR2 FYNNEI. V trimming: 8 bases; J trimming: 6 bases; junction bases outside the gene matches: 4. This CDR3 is built from 13 residues. The CDR3 nucleotides read TGTGCCAGCGAAGGGACAGGGGCTCAGCCCCAGCATTTT. Its translation: CASEGTGAQPQHF.

V usage is TRBV27 and J usage is TRBJ2-7; TRBD1 aligns across 8 bases. This CDR3 has 17 residues. The ends lost 2 bases at V and 6 bases at J; junction bases unmatched: 15. Germline V gene lookup returns CDR1 MNHEY and CDR2 SMNVEV (reference sequence). The CDR3 here is CASSLRQGAPIVGEQYF. DNA for the CDR3: TGTGCCAGCAGTTTAAGGCAGGGGGCCCCGATCGTCGGCGAGCAGTACTTC.